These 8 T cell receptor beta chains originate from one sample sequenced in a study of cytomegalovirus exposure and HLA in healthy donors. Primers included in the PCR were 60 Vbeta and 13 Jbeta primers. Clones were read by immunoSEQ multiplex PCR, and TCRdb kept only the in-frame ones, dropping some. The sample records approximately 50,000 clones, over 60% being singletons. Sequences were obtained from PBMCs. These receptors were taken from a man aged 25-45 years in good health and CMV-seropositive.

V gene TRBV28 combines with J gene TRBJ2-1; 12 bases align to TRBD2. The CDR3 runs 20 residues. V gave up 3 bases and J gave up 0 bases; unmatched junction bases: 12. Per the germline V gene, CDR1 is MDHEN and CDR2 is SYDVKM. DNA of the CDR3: TGTGCCAGCAGTTTGCCCCCGGTGACTAGCGGGAGTAACTCCTACAATGAGCAGTTCTTC. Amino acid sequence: CASSLPPVTSGSNSYNEQFF.

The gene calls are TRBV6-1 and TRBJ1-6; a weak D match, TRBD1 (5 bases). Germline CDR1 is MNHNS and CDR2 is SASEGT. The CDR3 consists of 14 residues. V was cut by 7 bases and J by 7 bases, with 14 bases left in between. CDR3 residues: CASNIRGGNSPLHF. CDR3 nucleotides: TGTGCCAGCAACATCCGGGGGGGGAATTCACCCCTCCACTTT.

The CDR3 nucleotides read TGTGCCAGCAGCCAAGGTAGACAGGGGGCCCGCCTGAACACTGAAGCTTTCTTT. This sequence encodes CASSQGRQGARLNTEAFF. The rearrangement links TRBV14 to TRBJ1-1; TRBD1 agrees at 10 bases. CDR1 SGHDN and CDR2 FVKESK come from the germline V gene. J lost 0 bases, V lost 1 base, and 8 bases had no gene match. There are 18 residues in the CDR3. The full variable domain, rest sourced from reference TRBV14 and TRBJ1-1, is EAGVTQFPSHSVIEKGQTVTLRCDPISGHDNLYWYRRVMGKEIKFLLHFVKESKQDESGMPNNRFLAERTGGTYSTLKVQPAELEDSGVYFCASSQGRQGARLNTEAFFGQGTRLTVV.

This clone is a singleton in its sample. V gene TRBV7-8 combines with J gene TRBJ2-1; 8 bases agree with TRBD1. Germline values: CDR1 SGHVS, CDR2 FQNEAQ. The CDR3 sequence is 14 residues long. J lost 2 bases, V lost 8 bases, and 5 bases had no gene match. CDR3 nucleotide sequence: TGTGCCAGCGGACAGGACAGGGCCTACAATGAGCAGTTCTTC. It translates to CASGQDRAYNEQFF.

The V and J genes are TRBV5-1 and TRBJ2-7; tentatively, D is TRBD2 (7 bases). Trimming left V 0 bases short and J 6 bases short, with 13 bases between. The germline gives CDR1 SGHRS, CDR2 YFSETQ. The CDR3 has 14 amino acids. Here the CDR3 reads CASSLGRGRAEQYF. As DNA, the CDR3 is TGCGCCAGCAGCTTGGGGCGGGGGCGCGCCGAGCAGTACTTC.

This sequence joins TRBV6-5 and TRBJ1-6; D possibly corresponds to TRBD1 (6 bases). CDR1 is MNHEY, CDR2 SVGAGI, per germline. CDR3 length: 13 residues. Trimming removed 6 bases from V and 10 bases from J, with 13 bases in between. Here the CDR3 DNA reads TGTGCCAGCAGGAGCTCAGGGGAATCACCCCTCCACTTT. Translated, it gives CASRSSGESPLHF.

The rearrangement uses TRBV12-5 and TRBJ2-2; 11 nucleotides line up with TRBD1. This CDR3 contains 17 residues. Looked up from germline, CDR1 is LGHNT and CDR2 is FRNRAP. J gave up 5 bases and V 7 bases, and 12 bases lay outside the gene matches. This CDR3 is CASAPGGTGGNTGELFF. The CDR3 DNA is TGTGCTAGTGCGCCGGGAGGGACAGGGGGTAATACCGGGGAGCTGTTTTTT.

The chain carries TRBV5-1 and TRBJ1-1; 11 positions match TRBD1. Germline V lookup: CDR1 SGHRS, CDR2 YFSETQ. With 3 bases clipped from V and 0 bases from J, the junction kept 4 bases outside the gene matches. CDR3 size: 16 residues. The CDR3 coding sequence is TGCGCCAGCAGCTCACGGACAGGGGGCGTGAACACTGAAGCTTTCTTT. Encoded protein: CASSSRTGGVNTEAFF.